This TCR beta chain was found in a study of cytomegalovirus exposure and HLA in healthy donors. General study results and limits: HLA-A and HLA-B allele assignments for most subjects were reportedly predicted accurately using TCR beta sequences. A list of 164 TCR beta chains associated with cytomegalovirus was given. Previous analysis showed most TCR beta V segments were productive about 87% or about 30% of the time. Some V segments could not be told apart, so they were left out, TRBV6-2 and TRBV6-3 among them.

There are 11 residues in the CDR3. Germline assignment: CDR1 DFQATT and CDR2 SNEGSKA (reference sequence). V dropped 6 bases and J dropped 6 bases, with 11 bases sitting between them. This clone has only a few counts. What it recognizes is unknown. The PCR used 60 Vbeta and 13 Jbeta primers. Only in-frame clones appear in the TCRdb table, and some are missing; sequencing was by immunoSEQ multiplex PCR. The repertoire includes hundreds of thousands of clones, 70% to 90% of them detected once, and less than 2.5% sits in the top ten. The chain carries TRBV20-1 and TRBJ1-2, with a tentative D call TRBD1 (5 bases). This TCR was recovered from a woman in her late teens or twenties in good health and CMV-seronegative. The sequencing input was PBMCs. The CDR3 DNA reads as TGCAGTGCCGGCGGGGGAAATGGCTACACCTTC. The encoded protein is CSAGGGNGYTF.